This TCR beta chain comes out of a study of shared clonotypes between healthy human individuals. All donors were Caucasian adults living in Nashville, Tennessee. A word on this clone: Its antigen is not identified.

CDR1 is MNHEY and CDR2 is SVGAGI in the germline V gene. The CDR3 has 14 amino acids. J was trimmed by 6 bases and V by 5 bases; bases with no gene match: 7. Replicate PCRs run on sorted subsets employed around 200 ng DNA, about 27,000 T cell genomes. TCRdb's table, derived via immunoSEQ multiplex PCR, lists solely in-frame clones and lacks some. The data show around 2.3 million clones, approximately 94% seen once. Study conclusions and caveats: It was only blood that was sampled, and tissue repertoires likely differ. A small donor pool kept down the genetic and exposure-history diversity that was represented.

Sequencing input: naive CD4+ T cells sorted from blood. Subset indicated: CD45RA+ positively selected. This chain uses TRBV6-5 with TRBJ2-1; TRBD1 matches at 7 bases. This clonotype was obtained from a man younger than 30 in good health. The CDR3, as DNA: TGTGCCAGCAGTGGACAGGCCCCTGGCAATGAGCAGTTCTTC. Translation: CASSGQAPGNEQFF.